Following are 29 T cell receptor beta chains from one sample sequenced in a study of shared clonotypes between healthy human individuals. The assay was immunoSEQ multiplex PCR, and TCRdb's table has in-frame clones only and misses some. The top ten hold over 10% of the sample, which has some 510,000 clones, 79% seen once. Sequenced material: PBMCs. The receptors here all came from a middle-aged woman in good health. Some clones in this sample may be carry-over from other donors' samples.

V gene TRBV19 combines with J gene TRBJ1-1, with a weak D call TRBD1 (6 bases). The CDR3 contains 16 residues. The V and J ends lost 6 bases and 7 bases respectively, with 24 bases between them. Germline lookup yields CDR1 LNHDA and CDR2 SQIVND (reference sequence). The CDR3 nucleotides read TGTGCCAGTAGCCAAAACAGGGACACAGTAACGAGTGAAGCTTTCTTT. Translating it yields CASSQNRDTVTSEAFF.

Turning to this clone: Other DNA sequences within the sample encode an identical CDR3. V usage is TRBV27 and J usage is TRBJ2-2, with TRBD1 matching 7 bases. Per the germline V gene, CDR1 is MNHEY and CDR2 is SMNVEV (reference sequence). The CDR3 runs 13 residues. The junction had 2 bases not matched to a gene; V was cut back by 5 bases and J by 5 bases. The CDR3 loop is CASSLTGTGELFF. DNA for the CDR3: TGTGCCAGCAGTCTGACAGGGACCGGGGAGCTGTTTTTT.

This clone was observed once. This chain connects TRBV10-3 to TRBJ2-1, with 9 bases fitting TRBD1. Unmatched junction bases numbered 12, after V lost 5 bases and J lost 7 bases. This CDR3 is 16 amino acids long. Per germline, CDR1 ENHRY and CDR2 SYGVKD. The CDR3 nucleotides are TGTGCCATCAGTTCCCACAGGGGGCTGGGGCGTAATGAGCAGTTCTTC. As protein: CAISSHRGLGRNEQFF.

This clone was recorded a few times. The V call is TRBV7-9, the J call TRBJ1-1; D gene unclear. The CDR3 extends over 15 amino acids. The V end lost 5 bases, the J end lost 0 bases, and 13 bases lay between the germline ends. Germline CDR1 reads SEHNR; CDR2 reads FQNEAQ (reference sequence). The CDR3 nucleotides are TGTGCCAGCAGCCCGTTTGCAGGAGTGAACACTGAAGCTTTCTTT. Translating it yields CASSPFAGVNTEAFF.

CDR3 DNA sequence: TGTGCCAGCAGCCTTGGAAGGGCGAACACTGAAGCTTTCTTT. This translates into CASSLGRANTEAFF. The chain is built from TRBV7-2 and TRBJ1-1; no firm D call. CDR1 SGHTA and CDR2 FQGNSA come from the germline V gene. This CDR3 comprises 14 residues. V was clipped by 5 bases and J by 1 base, with 11 bases between them.

The V gene is TRBV18, the J gene TRBJ1-5; maybe TRBD1 (5 bases). The V gene lost 8 bases and the J gene lost 3 bases, with 11 bases spanning the gap. Germline V gene sequence: CDR1 KGHSH, CDR2 LQKENI. This CDR3 comprises 13 residues. CDR3 amino acids: CASLSGPNQPQHF. CDR3 DNA: TGTGCCAGCCTCTCGGGGCCCAATCAGCCCCAGCATTTT.

Comment on this clone: At the DNA level, this CDR3 is encoded by other sequences in the same sample as well. The chain links TRBV7-2 to TRBJ2-3; D not resolved. CDR3 size: 12 residues. V lost 5 bases and J lost 6, with 9 bases in between. CDR1 and CDR2 from the germline V gene are SGHTA and FQGNSA. CDR3: CASSTQRDTQYF. CDR3 DNA sequence: TGTGCCAGCAGCACCCAGAGGGATACGCAGTATTTT. The full variable domain, completed using reference TRBV7-2 and TRBJ2-3, is GAGVSQSPSNKVTEKGKDVELRCDPISGHTALYWYRQSLGQGLEFLIYFQGNSAPDKSGLPSDRFSAERTGGSVSTLTIQRTQQEDSAVYLCASSTQRDTQYFGPGTRLTVL.

The rearrangement joins TRBV4-3 to TRBJ2-1, with 11 nucleotides matching TRBD2. Germline trimming cut 2 bases from V and 6 bases from J; bases unmatched to any gene: 3. The CDR3 has 15 residues. Germline V CDR1 and CDR2: LGHNA, YSLEER. CDR3: CASSQTSGSLNEQFF. In DNA, the CDR3 is TGCGCCAGCAGCCAAACTAGCGGGAGTCTCAATGAGCAGTTCTTC.

The chain has TRBV9 and TRBJ2-3; the D gene is possibly TRBD2 (6 bases). Looked up from germline, CDR1 is SGDLS and CDR2 is YYNGEE. The CDR3 spans 17 residues. Trimming left V 0 bases short and J 2 bases short, with 16 bases between. CDR3 bases: TGTGCCAGCAGCGTAGGGGTGGGGACTGGTGTCACAGATACGCAGTATTTT. This translates into CASSVGVGTGVTDTQYF.

The chain joins TRBV9 to TRBJ2-1, with 9 nucleotides matching TRBD1. CDR1 is SGDLS, CDR2 YYNGEE, per germline. Unmatched junction bases numbered 5, after V lost 3 bases and J lost 7 bases. The CDR3 consists of 14 residues. As DNA, the CDR3 is TGTGCCAGCAGCGAGGGGACAGGGTTGAATGAGCAGTTCTTC. Amino acid sequence: CASSEGTGLNEQFF. The full variable domain, with the rest looked up from reference TRBV9 and TRBJ2-1, is DSGVTQTPKHLITATGQRVTLRCSPRSGDLSVYWYQQSLDQGLQFLIQYYNGEERAKGNILERFSAQQFPDLHSELNLSSLELGDSALYFCASSEGTGLNEQFFGPGTRLTVL.

This clone showed up just a few times. The rearrangement uses TRBV20-1 and TRBJ2-7, with D uncertain. The CDR3 runs to 11 residues. V was shortened by 3 bases and J by 2 bases, with 5 bases between the two germline ends. CDR1 is DFQATT, CDR2 SNEGSKA, per germline (reference sequence). This CDR3 is CSASGPYEQYF. DNA of the CDR3: TGCAGTGCTAGTGGCCCCTACGAGCAGTACTTC.

This chain links TRBV19 with TRBJ1-5; TRBD1 agrees at 7 bases. The CDR3 totals 18 residues. Germline-derived CDR1 and CDR2 are LNHDA and SQIVND (reference sequence). With 0 bases clipped from V and 9 bases from J, the junction kept 17 bases outside the gene matches. The CDR3 is CASSIDRDRKRGWRPQHF. The CDR3 DNA reads as TGTGCCAGTAGTATAGACCGGGACAGAAAGCGCGGGTGGCGGCCCCAGCATTTT.

This clone is a singleton in its sample. This chain links TRBV11-2 with TRBJ1-4; D remains ambiguous. Per germline, CDR1 SGHAT and CDR2 FQNNGV. CDR3 length: 13 amino acids. V was cut by 10 bases and J by 4 bases, with 13 bases left in between. DNA for the CDR3: TGTGCCACCAAGGGAAAAGTTAATGAAAAACTGTTTTTT. Translation: CATKGKVNEKLFF. Filled out from reference TRBV11-2 and TRBJ1-4, the complete variable domain reads EAGVAQSPRYKIIEKRQSVAFWCNPISGHATLYWYQQILGQGPKLLIQFQNNGVVDDSQLPKDRFSAERLKGVDSTLKIQPAKLEDSAVYLCATKGKVNEKLFFGSGTQLSVL.

The chain is built from TRBV4-3 and TRBJ2-7; D unclear. V gave up 0 bases and J gave up 0 bases, with 12 bases separating them. This CDR3 has 16 residues. The germline V gene has CDR1 LGHNA and CDR2 YSLEER. The CDR3 protein is CASSQELLPSSYEQYF. In nucleotides, the CDR3 is TGCGCCAGCAGCCAAGAACTACTTCCTAGCTCCTACGAGCAGTACTTC.

V is TRBV28 and J is TRBJ1-5; D call uncertain. V shed 8 bases and J shed 11 bases, with 16 bases lying between them. The germline V gene has CDR1 MDHEN and CDR2 SYDVKM. CDR3 length: 12 amino acids. The CDR3 spells CASGRGLRTQHF. The CDR3 nucleotides read TGTGCCAGCGGGCGAGGGCTTCGGACCCAGCATTTT.

A remark on this clone: This sample includes further DNA sequences coding for the same CDR3. The chain carries TRBV5-1 and TRBJ2-3; 10 bases fit TRBD2. CDR3 length equals 15 residues. Looked up from germline, CDR1 is SGHRS and CDR2 is YFSETQ. J lost 4 bases, V lost 4 bases, and 6 bases had no gene match. CDR3 residues: CASSGGLAGADTQYF. CDR3 DNA sequence: TGCGCCAGCAGCGGGGGTCTAGCGGGAGCAGATACGCAGTATTTT.

The table lists this clone with a few counts. As DNA, the CDR3 is TGTGCCAGCAGCTTGGGGGTTACAGGGTCGGATGGCTACACCTTC. Translated, it gives CASSLGVTGSDGYTF. The gene calls are TRBV5-4 and TRBJ1-2; perhaps TRBD1 as D (6 bases). Trimming removed 0 bases at V and 6 bases at J, with 15 bases between. The CDR3 sequence is 15 residues long. In germline, CDR1 is SGHNT, CDR2 YYREEE (reference sequence). Using reference TRBV5-4 and TRBJ1-2 for the parts outside the CDR3, the full variable domain is ETGVTQSPTHLIKTRGQQVTLRCSSQSGHNTVSWYQQALGQGPQFIFQYYREEENGRGNFPPRFSGLQFPNYSSELNVNALELDDSALYLCASSLGVTGSDGYTFGSGTRLTVV.

The rearrangement links TRBV11-2 to TRBJ2-7; D possibly corresponds to TRBD1 (5 bases). V lost 1 base and J lost 1, with 14 bases in between. The CDR3 runs 16 residues. The germline V gene has CDR1 SGHAT and CDR2 FQNNGV. CDR3 sequence reads: CASSLVAQGWSYEQYF. The CDR3, as DNA: TGTGCCAGCAGCTTAGTTGCTCAGGGCTGGTCCTACGAGCAGTACTTC.

The rearrangement links TRBV19 to TRBJ2-7, with unresolved D. Trimming removed 5 bases from V and 3 bases from J, with 17 bases in between. Germline CDR1 reads LNHDA; CDR2 reads SQIVND (reference sequence). The CDR3 contains 15 residues. The CDR3: CASSEILGSGYEQYF. CDR3 coding DNA: TGTGCCAGTAGTGAAATACTGGGTTCGGGCTACGAGCAGTACTTC.

There are a few counts of this clone. The gene calls are TRBV28 and TRBJ1-5; D is ambiguous. This CDR3 is 12 amino acids long. Trimming took off 3 bases at V and 10 bases at J, with 10 bases between the two ends. In germline, CDR1 is MDHEN, CDR2 SYDVKM. CDR3 residues: CASSLGPRPQHF. The CDR3 nucleotides read TGTGCCAGCAGTTTGGGCCCTCGCCCCCAGCATTTT.

A single count supports this clone. CDR3 amino acids: CASSLGVTVYEQYF. CDR3 bases: TGTGCCAGCAGCTTGGGAGTGACAGTGTACGAGCAGTACTTC. The genes are TRBV5-4 and TRBJ2-7; the D gene is possibly TRBD1 (5 bases). The CDR3 covers 14 residues. Germline-derived CDR1 and CDR2 are SGHNT and YYREEE (reference sequence). The V and J ends lost 0 bases and 4 bases respectively, with 11 bases between them.

The V call is TRBV28, the J call TRBJ2-2, with D possibly being TRBD2 (6 bases). The CDR3 length is 15 residues. Germline CDR1 MDHEN, CDR2 SYDVKM. The V end lost 6 bases, the J end lost 4 bases, and 15 bases lay between the germline ends. The CDR3 bases are TGTGCCAGCAGCCCGCGGGGTGAGGGCACCGGGGAGCTGTTTTTT. Its protein product is CASSPRGEGTGELFF.

This chain links TRBV5-5 with TRBJ2-7; D might be TRBD1 (6 bases). The CDR3 spans 13 residues. Germline-derived CDR1 and CDR2 are SGHKS and YYEKEE (reference sequence). V was shortened by 5 bases and J by 5 bases, with 14 bases between the two germline ends. The DNA for the CDR3 is TGTGCCAGCAGGCTCGTGGGGGCTGACGAGCAGTACTTC. Amino acid sequence: CASRLVGADEQYF.

The V gene is TRBV10-3, the J gene TRBJ2-2; perhaps TRBD2 as D (6 bases). Between the trimmed V and J ends, which lost 7 bases and 6 bases, there was a span of 12 bases. Germline V gives CDR1 ENHRY, CDR2 SYGVKD. The CDR3 loop spans 13 amino acids. CDR3 sequence (DNA): TGTGCCATCACGGGGGAGGAGGCCGGGGAGCTGTTTTTT. As protein: CAITGEEAGELFF.

The chain combines TRBV10-3 with TRBJ2-3; TRBD2 matches at 11 bases. V lost 6 bases and J lost 8; bases outside the gene matches: 10. There are 15 residues in the CDR3. The germline CDR1 and CDR2 sequences are ENHRY and SYGVKD. The CDR3 loop is CAIRETSGNVGTQYF. CDR3 coding DNA: TGTGCCATCAGGGAGACTAGCGGGAACGTGGGTACGCAGTATTTT.

The CDR3 loop is CASSIQGANTGELFF. CDR3 nucleotide sequence: TGTGCCAGTAGTATACAGGGCGCGAACACCGGGGAGCTGTTTTTT. The genes are TRBV19 and TRBJ2-2; tentatively, D is TRBD1 (5 bases). Germline lookup yields CDR1 LNHDA and CDR2 SQIVND (reference sequence). V was shortened by 2 bases and J by 0 bases, with 7 bases between the two germline ends. This CDR3 is built from 15 residues.

J is TRBJ2-5 and V is TRBV11-2, with 11 positions matching TRBD2. Trimming cost V 5 bases and J 7 bases; bases outside gene matches: 9. The CDR3 spans 15 residues. Germline V gene sequence: CDR1 SGHAT, CDR2 FQNNGV. CDR3 residues: CASSAGTSGQWTQYF. The CDR3 region has the DNA TGTGCCAGCAGCGCTGGGACTAGCGGACAATGGACCCAGTACTTC.

This clone showed up just a few times. The chain carries TRBV7-9 and TRBJ1-1; D uncertain. The CDR3 is 14 residues long. The ends were cut back, 1 base at V and 5 bases at J, with 11 bases in the middle. Germline V gene sequence: CDR1 SEHNR, CDR2 FQNEAQ (reference sequence). The CDR3 coding sequence is TGTGCCAGCAGCTTAGAGGGAGGGAGGACTGAAGCTTTCTTT. Protein product: CASSLEGGRTEAFF.

The chain links TRBV7-9 to TRBJ2-5; 11 bases agree with TRBD2. This CDR3 is 16 amino acids long. J was trimmed by 5 bases and V by 1 base; bases with no gene match: 6. Germline CDR1 SEHNR, CDR2 FQNEAQ (reference sequence). The CDR3 here is CASSLGVLAGAETQYF. Here the CDR3 DNA reads TGTGCCAGCAGCTTAGGTGTACTAGCGGGAGCGGAGACCCAGTACTTC.